This T cell receptor (beta chain) was retrieved from a study of T cell responses to AZD1222 COVID-19 vaccine. Study-wide points: The reported proportion of spike-specific TCRs targeting unmutated variant regions was nearly half. The repertoires were collected only after the peak T cell response. Regions 160-218 and 743-854 held dominance among vaccine-associated CD4 TCRs, which spanned spike.

About this clone itself: The target antigen is unknown.

Generated by immunoSEQ multiplex PCR, the TCRdb table keeps only in-frame clones and is missing some. This table has 97,000 or so clones, roughly 90% appearing once. The V gene's germline CDR1 is SGHRS and CDR2 YFSETQ. Deletions cut 3 bases from V and 7 bases from J, with 19 bases between. CDR3 length equals 16 residues. This sequence was found in an adult who received the AZD1222 COVID-19 vaccine. The chain uses TRBV5-1 and TRBJ1-4; tentative D call: TRBD1 (5 bases). The source material was peripheral blood, sampled 28 days after the second AZD1222 dose. The CDR3 coding sequence is TGCGCCAGCAGCTCCACACGGGACGGATGGAGTGAAAAACTGTTTTTT. Translation: CASSSTRDGWSEKLFF.